What follows are 18 T cell receptor beta chains derived from one specimen sequenced in a study of cytomegalovirus exposure and HLA in healthy donors. The study ran its PCR with 60 Vbeta and 13 Jbeta primers. Clones were sequenced by immunoSEQ multiplex PCR, and TCRdb holds only the in-frame ones, with some missing. The sample contains about 190,000 clones, almost 85% of which appear only once. Sequencing was carried out using PBMCs. These receptors originate from a boy aged 5-17 years in good health and CMV-seronegative.

This chain links TRBV4-1 with TRBJ2-3; D might be TRBD2 (7 bases). V was clipped by 1 base and J by 4 bases, with 12 bases between them. This CDR3 comprises 15 residues. Looked up from germline, CDR1 is MGHRA and CDR2 is YSYEKL. The CDR3 protein is CASSQVGGQADTQYF. The CDR3 DNA follows: TGCGCCAGCAGCCAAGTCGGGGGGCAGGCAGATACGCAGTATTTT.

This clone was seen a single time. This chain links TRBV2 with TRBJ2-1, with 7 bases that match TRBD1. Germline CDR1 and CDR2: SNHLY and FYNNEI. V was clipped by 5 bases and J by 4 bases; unmatched bases: 8. The length of the CDR3 is 15 residues. CDR3 sequence: CASSPQGPVYNEQFF. The CDR3 coding sequence is TGTGCCAGCAGTCCACAGGGGCCGGTGTACAATGAGCAGTTCTTC.

This chain links TRBV27 with TRBJ2-5, with 8 bases identical to TRBD1. The CDR3 sequence is 14 residues long. Looked up from germline, CDR1 is MNHEY and CDR2 is SMNVEV (reference sequence). V shed 4 bases, J shed 7 bases, and the junction held 8 bases outside the gene matches. Here the CDR3 reads CASSWTGPLGTQYF. The CDR3 DNA sequence: TGTGCCAGCAGTTGGACAGGGCCCCTCGGGACCCAGTACTTC.

The rearrangement uses TRBV25-1 and TRBJ2-7; D possibly corresponds to TRBD2 (7 bases). From germline, CDR1 is MGHDK and CDR2 SYGVNS. V was clipped by 1 base and J by 1 base, with 14 bases between them. The CDR3 has 16 residues. The CDR3: CASSEFGGATSYEQYF. The CDR3 DNA reads TGTGCCAGCAGTGAATTTGGGGGGGCTACATCCTACGAGCAGTACTTC.

The V call is TRBV6-5, the J call TRBJ1-3; D gene unclear. This CDR3 is built from 15 residues. CDR1 and CDR2 (germline): MNHEY, SVGAGI. V was clipped by 4 bases and J by 7 bases, with 17 bases between them. The CDR3 coding sequence is TGTGCCAGCAGTTTATCACCGACTCTGTGGAACACCATATATTTT. It codes for CASSLSPTLWNTIYF.

The chain joins TRBV30 to TRBJ2-1; 9 bases are a match to TRBD2. This CDR3 contains 15 residues. After removal of 3 bases from V and 9 bases from J, the junction contained 12 bases not matched to a gene. The germline CDR1 and CDR2 sequences are GTSNPN and SVGIG (reference sequence). The CDR3 DNA reads TGTGCCTGGAGACGCGCAAGCGGGGGGTTGGGTGAGCAGTTCTTC. Translating it yields CAWRRASGGLGEQFF.

This clone was recorded a few times. This chain uses TRBV6-5 with TRBJ1-1; perhaps TRBD1 as D (5 bases). CDR1 and CDR2 from the germline V gene are MNHEY and SVGAGI. CDR3 length equals 13 residues. The V end was cut by 3 bases, the J end by 4 bases, with 9 bases between. For the CDR3, the DNA is TGTGCCAGCAGTTATGGCAGGGCCACTGAAGCTTTCTTT. It encodes CASSYGRATEAFF.

V gene TRBV28 combines with J gene TRBJ2-2; TRBD1 might be the D (6 bases). The CDR3 spans 15 residues. V was cut by 4 bases and J by 3 bases, with 12 bases left in between. CDR1 and CDR2 (germline): MDHEN, SYDVKM. CDR3 residues: CASSSRTEDTGELFF. As DNA, the CDR3 is TGTGCCAGCAGTTCAAGGACAGAAGACACCGGGGAGCTGTTTTTT.

The chain links TRBV18 to TRBJ1-5; tentatively, D is TRBD1 (5 bases). V was shortened by 4 bases and J by 3 bases, with 10 bases between the two germline ends. From germline, CDR1 is KGHSH and CDR2 LQKENI. The CDR3 sequence is 14 residues long. CDR3 in amino acids: CASSQGRINQPQHF. As DNA, the CDR3 is TGTGCCAGCTCACAGGGGCGGATCAATCAGCCCCAGCATTTT.

The rearrangement uses TRBV27 and TRBJ2-5; TRBD1 might be the D (6 bases). Trimming shortened V by 8 bases and J by 5 bases, and 15 bases separated the two germline ends. The CDR3 runs to 13 residues. The germline CDR1 and CDR2 sequences are MNHEY and SMNVEV (reference sequence). The CDR3 loop reads CASGGPPGETQYF. In DNA, the CDR3 is TGTGCCAGCGGGGGCCCCCCCGGGGAGACCCAGTACTTC.

This rearrangement joins TRBV4-1 to TRBJ2-7, with TRBD1 matching over 11 bases. Per the germline V gene, CDR1 is MGHRA and CDR2 is YSYEKL. The junction had 8 bases not matched to a gene; V was cut back by 1 base and J by 6 bases. This CDR3 spans 16 amino acids. The CDR3 region is CASSQAWDRGSREQYF. The CDR3, as DNA: TGCGCCAGCAGCCAAGCGTGGGACAGGGGGTCCCGCGAGCAGTACTTC.

The V and J genes are TRBV2 and TRBJ2-6; D is undetermined. Trimming stripped 10 bases from V and 4 bases from J, with 11 bases between. Per germline, CDR1 SNHLY and CDR2 FYNNEI. CDR3 size: 13 residues. As DNA, the CDR3 is TGTGCCATAGACACGCCCGGGGCCAACGTCCTGACTTTC. It yields the protein CAIDTPGANVLTF.

The chain combines TRBV30 with TRBJ2-3, with 11 bases that match TRBD2. This CDR3 has 14 amino acids. The germline V gene encodes CDR1 GTSNPN and CDR2 SVGIG (reference sequence). V lost 4 bases, J lost 7 bases, and 7 bases stayed unmatched. The DNA for the CDR3 is TGTGCCTGGAAAACTAGCGGGAGAGCCAATACGCAGTATTTT. Amino acids: CAWKTSGRANTQYF.

The rearrangement uses TRBV7-9 and TRBJ1-5; 8 bases are shared with TRBD1. The CDR3 is 13 amino acids. With 4 bases clipped from V and 7 bases from J, the junction kept 3 bases outside the gene matches. Germline lookup yields CDR1 SEHNR and CDR2 FQNEAQ (reference sequence). CDR3 sequence: CASSSTGDQPQHF. CDR3 DNA sequence: TGTGCCAGCAGCTCGACAGGGGACCAGCCCCAGCATTTT. Drawing the rest from reference TRBV7-9 and TRBJ1-5, the complete variable domain is DTGVSQNPRHKITKRGQNVTFRCDPISEHNRLYWYRQTLGQGPEFLTYFQNEAQLEKSRLLSDRFSAERPKGSFSTLEIQRTEQGDSAMYLCASSSTGDQPQHFGDGTRLSIL.

Concerning this clone: At one boundary the junction diverges from the germline segment, which might be a read error. The chain combines TRBV7-9 with TRBJ2-1; D may be TRBD1 (7 bases). Germline CDR1 SEHNR, CDR2 FQNEAQ (reference sequence). CDR3 size: 15 residues. The DNA of the CDR3 is TGTACCAGCCGACAGGGAGGAGGCCCTAACAATGAGCAGTTCTTC. Amino acid sequence: CTSRQGGGPNNEQFF.

This clone was observed a few times. Relative to the germline gene, one junction end is altered; a read error may explain this. This chain uses TRBV7-7 with TRBJ2-3; D is perhaps TRBD2 (6 bases). Germline loops: CDR1 SSHAT, CDR2 FNYEAQ (reference sequence). The CDR3 extends over 16 amino acids. The CDR3 DNA follows: TGTGCTAGCAGCTCAGCCGGGTTCTCGGGGGCAGATACGCAGTATTTT. Translation gives CASSSAGFSGADTQYF.

V gene TRBV9 combines with J gene TRBJ1-4; D is uncertain. Trimming took off 0 bases at V and 5 bases at J, with 8 bases between the two ends. In germline, CDR1 is SGDLS, CDR2 YYNGEE. The CDR3 has 14 amino acids. For the CDR3, the DNA is TGTGCCAGCAGCGTAGGTCTTTCGAATGAAAAACTGTTTTTT. It encodes CASSVGLSNEKLFF.

V is TRBV5-6 and J is TRBJ2-7, with D possibly TRBD2 on 5 matching bases. CDR1 and CDR2 (germline): SGHDT, YYEEEE. CDR3 length: 15 residues. Trimming stripped 4 bases from V and 2 bases from J, with 16 bases between. The CDR3, as DNA: TGTGCCAGCAGCCCTCGGACGGGGAATCCCTACGAGCAGTACTTC. It yields the protein CASSPRTGNPYEQYF.